This T cell receptor beta chain is drawn from a study of T cell repertoires and HLA-DP antigens. Deep-resolution sequencing targeted 150,000 to 200,000 T cell genomes in pre-culture CD4+ samples. Some clones are missing from TCRdb's copy, which holds only in-frame ones; the method was immunoSEQ multiplex PCR. The profile shows 75,000 to 90,000 clones, about nine tenths of them singletons. On this clone itself: The target antigen is unknown.

General observations from the study: A non-physiological HeLa system presented antigen to total CD4+ responders. Pre-culture clonality, approximately 0.04, was far below sorted CD137+ clonality of roughly 0.4.

The sequenced sample was CD4+ T cells from PBMCs. The TCR was taken from a man aged 45-65 years in good health and CMV-seronegative.

CDR3 loop: CASSESGQGYAGELFF. CDR3 sequence (DNA): TGTGCCAGCAGTGAATCCGGACAGGGGTACGCCGGGGAGCTGTTTTTT. J is TRBJ2-2 and V is TRBV25-1, with TRBD1 matching 9 bases. The V segment lost 1 base and the J segment 6 bases; nucleotides outside the gene matches: 6. The V gene's germline CDR1 is MGHDK and CDR2 SYGVNS. The CDR3 is 16 amino acids.